This entry lists 13 T cell receptor beta chains sequenced from one sample in a study of OX40 agonist ivuxolimab in advanced cancers. Sequenced by immunoSEQ multiplex PCR; TCRdb stores in-frame clones only, minus some. The data show 61,000 or so clones, 75% to 90% seen once. The sample in question was CD4+ or CD8+ T cells sorted from blood, obtained in a trial of the OX40 agonist ivuxolimab. The origin of the receptors is an adult with an advanced solid tumor such as melanoma, head and neck, liver or kidney cancer.

The CDR3 loop reads CASSLDRFAGGYEQYF. Written as DNA, the CDR3 is TGTGCCAGCAGCTTAGATAGGTTCGCAGGGGGCTACGAGCAGTACTTC. The V call is TRBV11-2, the J call TRBJ2-7; 7 nucleotides agree with TRBD1. Germline-derived CDR1 and CDR2 are SGHAT and FQNNGV. V lost 0 bases to trimming and J lost 3 bases; unmatched junction nucleotides: 8. This CDR3 has 16 amino acids. The entire variable domain, with the rest obtained from reference TRBV11-2 and TRBJ2-7, is as follows: EAGVAQSPRYKIIEKRQSVAFWCNPISGHATLYWYQQILGQGPKLLIQFQNNGVVDDSQLPKDRFSAERLKGVDSTLKIQPAKLEDSAVYLCASSLDRFAGGYEQYFGPGTRLTVT.

The chain is built from TRBV7-9 and TRBJ2-5; no firm D call. Trimming shortened V by 1 base and J by 5 bases, and 5 bases separated the two germline ends. CDR3 length: 12 residues. CDR1 is SEHNR and CDR2 is FQNEAQ in the germline V gene (reference sequence). The CDR3 here is CASSLDRETQYF. Written as DNA, the CDR3 is TGTGCCAGCAGCTTAGATAGGGAGACCCAGTACTTC.

This chain links TRBV5-4 with TRBJ2-7, with 9 positions matching TRBD1. Germline-derived CDR1 and CDR2 are SGHNT and YYREEE (reference sequence). The V gene end was trimmed by 4 bases and the J gene end by 6 bases; junction bases not matched to a gene: 5. The CDR3 sequence is 13 residues long. For the CDR3, the DNA is TGTGCCAGCAGCAGGGACAGGGACGGCGAGCAGTACTTC. Its translation is CASSRDRDGEQYF.

In DNA form, the CDR3 reads TGTGCCAGCAGCTTAGGGGACATCACAGATACGCAGTATTTT. Translating it yields CASSLGDITDTQYF. The rearrangement uses TRBV7-9 and TRBJ2-3; TRBD1 is a possible D gene (6 bases). Germline values: CDR1 SEHNR, CDR2 FQNEAQ (reference sequence). This CDR3 spans 14 amino acids. V was clipped by 1 base and J by 2 bases, with 7 bases between them.

V and J are TRBV5-5 and TRBJ2-3, with TRBD2 matching over 7 bases. Per germline, CDR1 SGHKS and CDR2 YYEKEE (reference sequence). After removal of 1 base from V and 5 bases from J, the junction contained 10 bases not matched to a gene. CDR3 length equals 16 residues. The CDR3 DNA reads TGTGCCAGCAGCTTGAGTCCGGCGGGAGAGGTAGATACGCAGTATTTT. It is translated as CASSLSPAGEVDTQYF.

The chain has TRBV27 and TRBJ2-3, with a tentative D call TRBD2 (5 bases). Germline CDR1 and CDR2: MNHEY and SMNVEV (reference sequence). CDR3 length: 14 residues. Trimming stripped 3 bases from V and 0 bases from J, with 7 bases between. DNA of the CDR3: TGTGCCAGCAGTTTCTGGACTAGCACAGATACGCAGTATTTT. This codes for CASSFWTSTDTQYF.

The table lists this clone with a count of one. The CDR3 spells CASSSRPGHESGNTIYF. The CDR3 region has the DNA TGTGCCAGCAGCTCAAGACCGGGACATGAATCTGGAAACACCATATATTTT. The J gene is TRBJ1-3, the V gene TRBV7-6, with TRBD1 as a possible D gene (6 bases). CDR1 and CDR2 from the germline V gene are SGHVS and FNYEAQ. The CDR3 extends over 17 amino acids. The V end was cut by 4 bases, the J end by 1 base, with 17 bases between.

On this clone itself: This same CDR3 is encoded by further DNA sequences in the sample. The chain uses TRBV15 and TRBJ1-5; possibly TRBD1 for D (6 bases). The CDR3 consists of 16 residues. Trimming removed 1 base at V and 1 base at J, with 11 bases between. Germline-derived CDR1 and CDR2 are LNHNV and YYDKDF (reference sequence). The CDR3 DNA follows: TGTGCCACCAGCAGAGTCAGGGGTGGGAGCAATCAGCCCCAGCATTTT. Protein sequence: CATSRVRGGSNQPQHF. Full variable domain (outside the CDR3, taken from reference TRBV15 and TRBJ1-5): DAMVIQNPRYQVTQFGKPVTLSCSQTLNHNVMYWYQQKSSQAPKLLFHYYDKDFNNEADTPDNFQSRRPNTSFCFLDIRSPGLGDTAMYLCATSRVRGGSNQPQHFGDGTRLSIL.

CDR3 bases: TGTGCCAGCAGCTTAGTGGAGACAGAGGAGACCCAGTACTTC. This gives the protein CASSLVETEETQYF. This chain links TRBV7-8 with TRBJ2-5, with D possibly TRBD1 on 5 matching bases. The germline V gene has CDR1 SGHVS and CDR2 FQNEAQ. This CDR3 has 14 residues. Trimming pared 1 base from V and 5 bases from J, leaving 11 bases between.

CDR3 loop: CASSLLSVGDNEQFF. CDR3 in DNA: TGTGCCAGCAGCTTATTGAGCGTCGGTGACAATGAGCAGTTCTTC. The chain combines TRBV11-2 with TRBJ2-1; D is unresolved. V lost 2 bases and J lost 5, with 13 bases in between. The CDR3 runs 15 residues. Germline lookup yields CDR1 SGHAT and CDR2 FQNNGV.

CDR3 in DNA: TGTGCCTGGAGTCGGAATCTCCGGGACGATGAGCAGTTCTTC. Translated, it gives CAWSRNLRDDEQFF. V gene TRBV30 combines with J gene TRBJ2-1; tentatively, D is TRBD1 or TRBD2 (5 bases each). The CDR3 is 14 amino acids. Looked up from germline, CDR1 is GTSNPN and CDR2 is SVGIG (reference sequence). The ends were cut back, 2 bases at V and 8 bases at J, with 16 bases in the middle.

The chain carries TRBV5-1 and TRBJ1-1, with D maybe TRBD1 (5 bases). The ends were cut back, 0 bases at V and 6 bases at J, with 9 bases in the middle. The CDR3 is made up of 13 amino acids. Germline V gene lookup returns CDR1 SGHRS and CDR2 YFSETQ. This CDR3 is CASSLGEGSEAFF. In nucleotides, the CDR3 is TGCGCCAGCAGCTTGGGAGAGGGGTCTGAAGCTTTCTTT.

The gene calls are TRBV30 and TRBJ1-1; D is possibly TRBD1 (6 bases). Deletions cut 8 bases from V and 6 bases from J, with 10 bases between. Looked up from germline, CDR1 is GTSNPN and CDR2 is SVGIG (reference sequence). The CDR3 runs 10 residues. CDR3 bases: TGTGCCGGGGGGCTGGCTGAAGCTTTCTTT. This codes for CAGGLAEAFF.